Each of the 30 T cell receptor beta chains below was sequenced from the same sample in a study of early T cells in non-severe SARS-CoV-2 infection. TCRdb independently ran MiXCR on the 5' RACE reads; one entry per CDR3 protein. Of 85,000 to 95,000 distinct CDR3 sequences in the sample, roughly 14% are singletons; the top ten hold approximately 0.54%. Sequenced material: whole blood. The receptor source for this set is an adult who was a healthcare worker with PCR-confirmed SARS-CoV-2 infection or an uninfected control (not recorded which).

The chain carries TRBV6-4 and TRBJ2-3, with 7 bases aligning to TRBD2. The V segment lost 10 bases and the J segment 4 bases; nucleotides outside the gene matches: 8. Germline CDR1 is MRHNA and CDR2 is SNTAGT. CDR3 length: 13 residues. In DNA, the CDR3 is TGTGCCACCTCAACCGGGGGGTCAGATACGCAGTATTTT. This sequence encodes CATSTGGSDTQYF.

V usage is TRBV18 and J usage is TRBJ2-3; tentative D call: TRBD1 (6 bases). Trimming cost V 6 bases and J 6 bases, with 10 bases left between them. CDR1 and CDR2 (germline): KGHSH, LQKENI. This CDR3 spans 12 amino acids. CDR3 DNA: TGTGCCAGCTCGACCAGGGGCGATACGCAGTATTTT. It translates to CASSTRGDTQYF.

This clonotype was observed at least ten times. V usage is TRBV11-2 and J usage is TRBJ1-6, with 7 bases lining up with TRBD1. Unmatched junction bases numbered 12, after V lost 8 bases and J lost 8 bases. Per germline, CDR1 SGHAT and CDR2 FQNNGV. The CDR3 spans 15 residues. This CDR3 is CASSTYRDSHSPLHF. In DNA form, the CDR3 reads TGTGCCAGCTCAACATACCGGGACAGCCATTCACCCCTCCACTTT. Complete variable domain (other parts from reference TRBV11-2 and TRBJ1-6): EAGVAQSPRYKIIEKRQSVAFWCNPISGHATLYWYQQILGQGPKLLIQFQNNGVVDDSQLPKDRFSAERLKGVDSTLKIQPAKLEDSAVYLCASSTYRDSHSPLHFGNGTRLTVT.

This clonotype was seen ten or more times. The gene calls are TRBV2 and TRBJ2-3, with 7 positions matching TRBD2. Germline-derived CDR1 and CDR2 are SNHLY and FYNNEI. The CDR3 loop spans 14 amino acids. Germline trimming cut 6 bases from V and 2 bases from J; bases unmatched to any gene: 5. CDR3 protein: CASRGDYLTDTQYF. The DNA of the CDR3 is TGTGCCAGCAGAGGGGACTACCTCACAGATACGCAGTATTTT.

The gene calls are TRBV29-1 and TRBJ1-1; weak D call: TRBD1 (6 bases). The CDR3 consists of 12 residues. Trimming left V 6 bases short and J 4 bases short, with 12 bases between. The germline V gene has CDR1 SQVTM and CDR2 ANQGSEA. The CDR3 spells CSVPRGGTEAFF. The CDR3 region has the DNA TGCAGCGTCCCCAGGGGCGGCACTGAAGCTTTCTTT.

The chain couples TRBV6-1 to TRBJ1-6, with a weak D call TRBD1 (5 bases). CDR1 MNHNS and CDR2 SASEGT come from the germline V gene. The CDR3 spans 13 residues. V was trimmed by 3 bases and J by 7 bases, leaving 7 bases between them. The CDR3 is CASSEHRNSPLHF. The CDR3 region has the DNA TGTGCCAGCAGTGAGCACAGGAATTCACCCCTCCACTTT.

This clonotype was counted a single time. Possible read error: a much larger clone is one base away. The chain combines TRBV12-3 or TRBV12-4 with TRBJ2-5, with D hard to call. The V and J ends lost 4 bases and 5 bases respectively, with 14 bases between them. The CDR3 runs to 14 residues. The CDR3 DNA sequence: TGTGCCAGCAGTTCCCAGGTGATGGAGGAGACCCAGTACTTC. This translates into CASSSQVMEETQYF.

This clonotype was observed a few times. The V gene is TRBV6-6, the J gene TRBJ1-1; D is unclear. The CDR3 has 14 amino acids. Trimming took 9 bases from V and 1 from J, leaving 15 bases between them. The germline gives CDR1 MNHNY, CDR2 SVGAGI (reference sequence). CDR3 DNA sequence: TGTGCCAGTGGGGTAAAGGCCAGGAACACTGAAGCTTTCTTT. It codes for CASGVKARNTEAFF.

This clonotype was seen ten or more times. The chain combines TRBV6-1 with TRBJ2-2; no definite D call. Trimming left V 2 bases short and J 6 bases short, with 7 bases between. The length of the CDR3 is 13 residues. The germline V gene encodes CDR1 MNHNS and CDR2 SASEGT. The CDR3 coding sequence is TGTGCCAGCAGTGAATTCCAGGCCGGGGAGCTGTTTTTT. Amino acids: CASSEFQAGELFF.

The chain has TRBV24-1 and TRBJ1-2; D is undetermined. This CDR3 is 12 amino acids long. Trimming left V 3 bases short and J 8 bases short, with 9 bases between. The V gene's germline CDR1 is KGHDR and CDR2 SFDVKD. The CDR3 reads CATSDGFNGYTF. Written as DNA, the CDR3 is TGTGCCACCAGTGATGGATTTAACGGCTACACCTTC.

The gene calls are TRBV6-6 and TRBJ1-6; D ambiguous. Germline lookup yields CDR1 MNHNY and CDR2 SVGAGI (reference sequence). The CDR3 is 13 residues long. V was shortened by 3 bases and J by 7 bases, with 7 bases between the two germline ends. Here the CDR3 reads CASSYIQNSPLHF. CDR3 coding DNA: TGTGCCAGCAGTTATATACAGAATTCACCCCTCCACTTT.

The J gene is TRBJ1-1, the V gene TRBV6-5, with no clear D. The germline V gene encodes CDR1 MNHEY and CDR2 SVGAGI. The CDR3 is 13 amino acids. Trimming shortened V by 2 bases and J by 2 bases, and 6 bases separated the two germline ends. CDR3 sequence: CASSYRVNTEAFF. The CDR3 DNA sequence: TGTGCCAGCAGTTACAGAGTAAACACTGAAGCTTTCTTT.

The rearrangement links TRBV12-3 or TRBV12-4 to TRBJ2-3; 11 bases align to TRBD2. This CDR3 comprises 16 residues. V trimming: 4 bases; J trimming: 2 bases; junction bases outside the gene matches: 5. The CDR3 here is CASSSWTSGYTDTQYF. The CDR3 DNA reads TGTGCCAGCAGTTCCTGGACTAGCGGGTACACAGATACGCAGTATTTT.

This clonotype was recorded a few times. The chain carries TRBV29-1 and TRBJ2-2; 8 bases are shared with TRBD1. After removal of 7 bases from V and 4 bases from J, the junction contained 5 bases not matched to a gene. Germline loops: CDR1 SQVTM, CDR2 ANQGSEA. The CDR3 sequence is 13 residues long. The DNA of the CDR3 is TGCAGCGGCAGGGGGCGTAGCACCGGGGAGCTGTTTTTT. It yields the protein CSGRGRSTGELFF.

The chain combines TRBV12-3 or TRBV12-4 with TRBJ2-3; possible D gene TRBD2, 5 bases. The CDR3 totals 17 residues. Trimming pared 4 bases from V and 4 bases from J, leaving 21 bases between. CDR3 nucleotides: TGTGCCAGCAGTTCACCCGTTCGGGGAAAAAGACCAGATACGCAGTATTTT. Protein: CASSSPVRGKRPDTQYF.

The V gene is TRBV6-5, the J gene TRBJ2-6; D uncertain. Germline values: CDR1 MNHEY, CDR2 SVGAGI. The CDR3 sequence is 17 residues long. With 0 bases removed from V and 4 bases from J, the gap between germline ends came to 13 bases. CDR3 sequence: CASSYSEILEGANVLTF. CDR3 sequence (DNA): TGTGCCAGCAGTTACTCGGAAATTCTCGAGGGGGCCAACGTCCTGACTTTC.

The table lists this clonotype with a few counts. V usage is TRBV20-1 and J usage is TRBJ2-3, with 7 bases aligning to TRBD1. V was pared by 5 bases and J by 1 base, with 6 bases of the junction left unmatched. This CDR3 is built from 14 residues. From germline, CDR1 is DFQATT and CDR2 SNEGSKA (reference sequence). In nucleotides, the CDR3 is TGCAGTGCTCCACAGGGGTTTGGCACAGATACGCAGTATTTT. Translation: CSAPQGFGTDTQYF.

Only a few counts were recorded for this clonotype. The chain has TRBV14 and TRBJ2-4; D gene ambiguous. Trimming removed 1 base at V and 1 base at J, with 5 bases between. There are 14 residues in the CDR3. Germline-derived CDR1 and CDR2 are SGHDN and FVKESK. DNA for the CDR3: TGTGCCAGCAGCCAAGCGGCGGCCAAAAACATTCAGTACTTC. Translating it yields CASSQAAAKNIQYF.

The V call is TRBV28, the J call TRBJ2-7; 9 bases map to TRBD2. The CDR3 is made up of 17 amino acids. Per germline, CDR1 MDHEN and CDR2 SYDVKM. J was trimmed by 0 bases and V by 6 bases; bases with no gene match: 12. Here the CDR3 DNA reads TGTGCCAGCAGCCCCGATGTTAGCGGGGGCCTCTCCTACGAGCAGTACGTC. Encoded protein: CASSPDVSGGLSYEQYV.

This rearrangement joins TRBV28 to TRBJ2-2; perhaps TRBD2 as D (6 bases). This CDR3 spans 15 amino acids. Germline CDR1 reads MDHEN; CDR2 reads SYDVKM. The V end lost 4 bases, the J end lost 0 bases, and 9 bases lay between the germline ends. DNA of the CDR3: TGTGCCAGCAGTTGGGGCGGGGCGAACACCGGGGAGCTGTTTTTT. Translated, it gives CASSWGGANTGELFF.

This clonotype was detected only a few times. CDR3 coding DNA: TGTGCCAGCAGCTTGGTGACTGCCACGGGGGGCTACACCTTC. Translation: CASSLVTATGGYTF. The J gene is TRBJ1-2, the V gene TRBV5-4, with no clear D. The length of the CDR3 is 14 residues. Trimming shortened V by 0 bases and J by 8 bases, and 14 bases separated the two germline ends. Germline CDR1 reads SGHNT; CDR2 reads YYREEE (reference sequence).

This clonotype appeared a few times. The chain recombines TRBV29-1 with TRBJ2-5; 7 positions agree with TRBD1. The germline gives CDR1 SQVTM, CDR2 ANQGSEA. The CDR3 has 14 residues. Losses at the gene ends were 7 bases for V and 3 bases for J; bases not matched to a gene: 11. The chain's CDR3 is CSASSAGTEETQYF. In DNA, the CDR3 is TGCAGCGCTTCCTCGGCCGGGACAGAAGAGACCCAGTACTTC.

The CDR3 loop is CASRRTGGFTGELFF. For the CDR3, the DNA is TGTGCCAGTAGAAGGACAGGGGGCTTTACCGGGGAGCTGTTTTTT. The chain employs TRBV19 and TRBJ2-2; 11 nucleotides match TRBD1. CDR1 and CDR2 from the germline V gene are LNHDA and SQIVND (reference sequence). V shed 6 bases and J 5 bases; nucleotides not matched to a gene: 5. This CDR3 has 15 residues.

This clonotype has just a few counts. The CDR3: CASSEASNIQYF. The CDR3 bases are TGTGCCAGCAGTGAAGCGAGTAACATTCAGTACTTC. The rearrangement links TRBV6-1 to TRBJ2-4; no firm D call. This CDR3 is built from 12 residues. Germline V lookup: CDR1 MNHNS, CDR2 SASEGT. Trimming removed 0 bases from V and 7 bases from J, with 4 bases in between.

This clonotype came up a few times. V is TRBV29-1 and J is TRBJ2-5; D is perhaps TRBD1 or TRBD2 (6 bases each). There are 14 residues in the CDR3. V lost 6 bases and J lost 5, with 19 bases in between. Per germline, CDR1 SQVTM and CDR2 ANQGSEA. The CDR3 sequence is CSVSGRGPLETQYF. For the CDR3, the DNA is TGCAGCGTCTCCGGCCGGGGGCCCCTGGAGACCCAGTACTTC. Using reference TRBV29-1 and TRBJ2-5 for the parts outside the CDR3, the full variable domain is SAVISQKPSRDICQRGTSLTIQCQVDSQVTMMFWYRQQPGQSLTLIATANQGSEATYESGFVIDKFPISRPNLTFSTLTVSNMSPEDSSIYLCSVSGRGPLETQYFGPGTRLLVL.

There are many counts of this clonotype. V usage is TRBV7-2 and J usage is TRBJ2-2, with D unresolved. The length of the CDR3 is 12 residues. Germline loops: CDR1 SGHTA, CDR2 FQGNSA. Trimming left V 6 bases short and J 5 bases short, with 7 bases between. CDR3 DNA: TGTGCCAGCAGGAAAGGGACCGGGGAGCTGTTTTTT. The encoded protein is CASRKGTGELFF.

The chain employs TRBV29-1 and TRBJ2-1; the match to TRBD2 covers 9 bases. The CDR3 sequence is 19 residues long. Germline lookup yields CDR1 SQVTM and CDR2 ANQGSEA. With 0 bases clipped from V and 0 bases from J, the junction kept 12 bases outside the gene matches. The CDR3 protein is CSVEEGSGGPFRSYNEQFF. CDR3 bases: TGCAGCGTTGAAGAAGGTAGCGGGGGACCCTTCCGCTCCTACAATGAGCAGTTCTTC.

The chain is built from TRBV29-1 and TRBJ2-7; TRBD1 is a possible D gene (5 bases). V was trimmed by 3 bases and J by 5 bases, leaving 5 bases between them. CDR3 length: 10 amino acids. The germline CDR1 and CDR2 sequences are SQVTM and ANQGSEA. The CDR3 DNA follows: TGCAGCGTTGACAGGGACGAGCAGTACGTC. It yields the protein CSVDRDEQYV.

This clonotype was found a few times. This rearrangement joins TRBV12-3 or TRBV12-4 to TRBJ2-1; TRBD2 aligns across 13 bases. The CDR3 consists of 15 residues. V lost 6 bases to trimming and J lost 14 bases; unmatched junction nucleotides: 13. The CDR3, as DNA: TGTGCCAGCAGACCAACCAGACTAGCGGGGGGAGGGGAGTTCTTC. Protein product: CASRPTRLAGGGEFF.

This clonotype was counted between two and nine times. The rearrangement uses TRBV18 and TRBJ1-2, with 7 bases matching TRBD1. The CDR3 runs 15 residues. Germline CDR1 reads KGHSH; CDR2 reads LQKENI. Losses at the gene ends were 3 bases for V and 2 bases for J; bases not matched to a gene: 6. The CDR3 region is CASSPTGTENYGYTF. The CDR3 DNA is TGTGCCAGCTCACCGACGGGGACAGAGAACTATGGCTACACCTTC.